The 26 T cell receptor beta chains given below trace back to one sample, sequenced in a study of blood T cell repertoires in COVID-19. The assay was immunoSEQ multiplex PCR, and TCRdb's table has in-frame clones only and misses some. The sample holds about 200,000 clones, 88% seen once. Input material: peripheral blood. The receptors derive from a man in his fifties with COVID-19, enrolled during active disease.

This chain uses TRBV5-1 with TRBJ2-5; 9 positions match TRBD2. V gave up 7 bases and J gave up 2 bases; unmatched junction bases: 6. This CDR3 has 14 residues. Germline assignment: CDR1 SGHRS and CDR2 YFSETQ. CDR3 region: CASSVAGGQETQYF. The CDR3 DNA reads as TGCGCCAGCTCGGTTGCGGGAGGGCAAGAGACCCAGTACTTC.

Here the CDR3 DNA reads TGTGCCACCAGCAGAGGTGAGGGCTTGAATGAGCAGTTCTTC. This translates into CATSRGEGLNEQFF. The chain joins TRBV15 to TRBJ2-1; possibly TRBD2 for D (5 bases). The CDR3 contains 14 residues. The V end lost 1 base, the J end lost 7 bases, and 11 bases lay between the germline ends. Germline V CDR1 and CDR2: LNHNV, YYDKDF (reference sequence).

For this clone: One end of the junction varies from germline; a read error may be responsible. The rearrangement links TRBV2 to TRBJ1-1, with TRBD1 matching 8 bases. Germline assignment: CDR1 SNHLY and CDR2 FYNNEI. The CDR3 contains 16 residues. This CDR3 is CAGRQGIVGVNTEAFF. The CDR3 nucleotides are TGTGCCGGCAGACAGGGGATCGTGGGGGTGAACACTGAAGCTTTCTTT.

The chain uses TRBV5-4 and TRBJ1-6; TRBD1 aligns across 9 bases. CDR1 is SGHNT, CDR2 YYREEE, per germline (reference sequence). V lost 5 bases and J lost 6; bases outside the gene matches: 9. The CDR3 is 16 amino acids. The CDR3 nucleotides read TGTGCCAGCAGGACAACAGGGGGCGGATCTAATTCACCCCTCCACTTT. Amino acids: CASRTTGGGSNSPLHF.

This clone was observed once. The rearrangement links TRBV10-3 to TRBJ2-1, with a possible D match to TRBD2 (6 bases). Germline CDR1 is ENHRY and CDR2 is SYGVKD. This CDR3 is built from 16 residues. Trimming removed 0 bases from V and 4 bases from J, with 13 bases in between. The CDR3 sequence: CAISESPGSPYNEQFF. CDR3 DNA sequence: TGTGCCATCAGTGAGTCCCCCGGGAGCCCTTACAATGAGCAGTTCTTC.

This sequence joins TRBV3-1 (or the pseudogene TRBV3-2) and TRBJ1-1; 7 bases map to TRBD1. J was trimmed by 0 bases and V by 0 bases; bases with no gene match: 7. Germline values: CDR1 LGHDT, CDR2 YNNKEL (reference sequence). The CDR3 runs 17 residues. CDR3 DNA sequence: TGTGCCAGCAGCCAAGAAGGCACAGGGGTGATGAACACTGAAGCTTTCTTT. This gives the protein CASSQEGTGVMNTEAFF.

V and J are TRBV3-1 (or the pseudogene TRBV3-2) and TRBJ2-7; possibly TRBD2 for D (7 bases). V was trimmed by 0 bases and J by 6 bases, leaving 12 bases between them. In germline, CDR1 is LGHDT, CDR2 YNNKEL (reference sequence). There are 14 residues in the CDR3. The CDR3 loop reads CASSQDLGGGEQYF. The CDR3 nucleotides are TGTGCCAGCAGCCAAGATCTAGGGGGGGGCGAGCAGTACTTC.

The chain joins TRBV18 to TRBJ2-7, with D possibly being TRBD2 (5 bases). The CDR3 totals 16 residues. Trimming removed 1 base at V and 2 bases at J, with 15 bases between. Germline values: CDR1 KGHSH, CDR2 LQKENI. CDR3 loop: CASSPQEGSGAYEQYF. The CDR3 DNA is TGTGCCAGCTCACCACAGGAAGGGAGTGGGGCCTACGAGCAGTACTTC.

J is TRBJ1-5 and V is TRBV6-1, with D hard to call. V shed 1 base and J shed 16 bases, with 17 bases lying between them. CDR3 length: 13 amino acids. Germline CDR1 MNHNS, CDR2 SASEGT. CDR3 sequence: CASSEGLGAPPHF. The CDR3 nucleotides read TGTGCCAGCAGTGAAGGTTTAGGAGCCCCTCCACATTTT.

The rearrangement uses TRBV28 and TRBJ2-2, with 9 positions matching TRBD1. Trimming took 6 bases from V and 6 from J; bases not matched to a gene: 11. Germline V gives CDR1 MDHEN, CDR2 SYDVKM. The length of the CDR3 is 16 residues. The CDR3 coding sequence is TGTGCCAGCAGGACACCGGGACAGGGTGCCGCCGGGGAGCTGTTTTTT. It encodes CASRTPGQGAAGELFF.

The chain combines TRBV11-2 with TRBJ2-6, with D perhaps matching TRBD1 (5 bases). Germline loops: CDR1 SGHAT, CDR2 FQNNGV. There are 13 residues in the CDR3. Trimming took off 9 bases at V and 3 bases at J, with 9 bases between the two ends. CDR3 loop: CASWGFGANVLTF. The CDR3 coding sequence is TGTGCCAGTTGGGGCTTTGGGGCCAACGTCCTGACTTTC.

The chain joins TRBV7-9 to TRBJ2-7; 8 nucleotides align to TRBD2. Looked up from germline, CDR1 is SEHNR and CDR2 is FQNEAQ (reference sequence). The CDR3 runs to 13 residues. The junction had 2 bases not matched to a gene; V was cut back by 5 bases and J by 2 bases. CDR3 in amino acids: CASSSGRTYEQYF. In DNA form, the CDR3 reads TGTGCCAGCAGCAGCGGGAGAACCTACGAGCAGTACTTC.

Only one count was recorded for this clone. The chain has TRBV24-1 and TRBJ2-3; 9 bases are a match to TRBD1. This CDR3 is built from 18 residues. Germline CDR1 KGHDR, CDR2 SFDVKD. The trim removed 2 bases at V and 0 bases at J, leaving 8 bases unmatched. CDR3 sequence reads: CATSDSLGQGPSTDTQYF. The CDR3 DNA reads as TGTGCCACCAGTGATTCCCTTGGACAGGGGCCAAGCACAGATACGCAGTATTTT.

This chain uses TRBV5-4 with TRBJ2-5, with D possibly being TRBD1 (6 bases). V lost 0 bases and J lost 7, with 13 bases in between. Per germline, CDR1 SGHNT and CDR2 YYREEE (reference sequence). This CDR3 region has 14 residues. DNA of the CDR3: TGTGCCAGCAGCTTGGATCCAGGGGAAGGGACCCAGTACTTC. Residues: CASSLDPGEGTQYF. The whole variable domain, remainder taken from reference TRBV5-4 and TRBJ2-5, is ETGVTQSPTHLIKTRGQQVTLRCSSQSGHNTVSWYQQALGQGPQFIFQYYREEENGRGNFPPRFSGLQFPNYSSELNVNALELDDSALYLCASSLDPGEGTQYFGPGTRLLVL.

This sequence joins TRBV9 and TRBJ2-1, with 7 bases aligning to TRBD1. The CDR3 sequence is 15 residues long. Germline V gene lookup returns CDR1 SGDLS and CDR2 YYNGEE. The junction had 9 bases not matched to a gene; V was cut back by 0 bases and J by 9 bases. CDR3 bases: TGTGCCAGCAGCGTAGAGAATGTGGCAGGGGGTGAGCAGTTCTTC. As protein: CASSVENVAGGEQFF.

This sequence joins TRBV23-1 and TRBJ2-3; 10 bases are shared with TRBD2. TRBV23-1 is labeled an ORF, and its function is uncertain. With 2 bases clipped from V and 1 base from J, the junction kept 6 bases outside the gene matches. This CDR3 is 17 amino acids long. The CDR3 DNA is TGCGCCAGCAGTCAACGGCAGCTAGCGGGAGGCACAGATACGCAGTATTTT. This encodes CASSQRQLAGGTDTQYF.

This clone turned up a few times. The gene calls are TRBV2 and TRBJ1-1; TRBD1 might be the D (5 bases). CDR3 length: 14 amino acids. Germline V gene sequence: CDR1 SNHLY, CDR2 FYNNEI. V lost 5 bases, J lost 6 bases, and 16 bases lay in between. The CDR3 nucleotides are TGTGCCAGCAGTCGCCGCGGGGGTGGAGCTGAAGCTTTCTTT. As protein: CASSRRGGGAEAFF.

The rearrangement uses TRBV3-1 (or the pseudogene TRBV3-2) and TRBJ2-7; 12 bases are shared with TRBD2. Germline CDR1 LGHDT, CDR2 YNNKEL (reference sequence). The V and J ends lost 3 bases and 5 bases, in that order; junction bases with no gene match: 2. There are 14 residues in the CDR3. The CDR3, as DNA: TGTGCCAGCAGCCAGACTAGCGGGAGTAACGAGCAGTACTTC. Translation: CASSQTSGSNEQYF.

Here the CDR3 reads CASSQNSGTSGYF. The CDR3 region has the DNA TGTGCCAGCAGTCAAAACTCCGGGACTAGTGGGTATTTT. The chain combines TRBV6-5 with TRBJ2-3; 8 bases map to TRBD2. The CDR3 covers 13 residues. In germline, CDR1 is MNHEY, CDR2 SVGAGI. The ends lost 5 bases at V and 14 bases at J; junction bases unmatched: 12.

This clone turned up a few times. The chain couples TRBV10-3 to TRBJ1-3, with a possible D match to TRBD1 (6 bases). The CDR3 totals 15 residues. The germline gives CDR1 ENHRY, CDR2 SYGVKD. V was trimmed by 7 bases and J by 3 bases, leaving 16 bases between them. CDR3 nucleotide sequence: TGTGCCATCAACGGAGGACAGCCCGATGGAAACACCATATATTTT. It encodes CAINGGQPDGNTIYF.

The chain is built from TRBV2 and TRBJ1-1, with a weak D call TRBD1 (5 bases). The germline gives CDR1 SNHLY, CDR2 FYNNEI. The CDR3 runs 16 residues. Deletions cut 6 bases from V and 4 bases from J, with 21 bases between. The CDR3 coding sequence is TGTGCCAGCAGCCAAGGTTTTGGGGCGGGGAGCACTGAAGCTTTCTTT. This sequence encodes CASSQGFGAGSTEAFF.

The chain links TRBV5-4 to TRBJ2-3; 12 nucleotides agree with TRBD2. Germline CDR1 reads SGHNT; CDR2 reads YYREEE (reference sequence). The V and J ends lost 3 bases and 5 bases, in that order; junction bases with no gene match: 7. This CDR3 region has 16 residues. This CDR3 reads CASSSLAGGLLDTQYF. CDR3 sequence (DNA): TGTGCCAGCAGCTCTCTAGCGGGGGGGCTTTTAGATACGCAGTATTTT.

The chain carries TRBV7-6 and TRBJ2-1; 7 bases map to TRBD1. Germline CDR1 and CDR2: SGHVS and FNYEAQ. The CDR3 has 13 residues. V was clipped by 5 bases and J by 4 bases; unmatched bases: 2. This chain's CDR3 is CASSQGVYNEQFF. As DNA, the CDR3 is TGTGCCAGCAGCCAGGGGGTTTACAATGAGCAGTTCTTC.

The V gene is TRBV10-3, the J gene TRBJ2-1; tentative D call: TRBD1 (5 bases). The CDR3 covers 12 residues. Germline CDR1 reads ENHRY; CDR2 reads SYGVKD. Trimming shortened V by 10 bases and J by 3 bases, and 10 bases separated the two germline ends. The CDR3 DNA reads as TGTGCCACCCACGACAGCTACAATGAGCAGTTCTTC. Amino acid sequence: CATHDSYNEQFF.

V is TRBV12-3 or TRBV12-4 and J is TRBJ1-2; possibly TRBD1 for D (6 bases). V lost 6 bases to trimming and J lost 5 bases, with 10 bases between them. The CDR3 runs to 12 residues. The CDR3 nucleotides are TGTGCCAGCAGGCTACAGGGATATGGCTACACCTTC. Translating it yields CASRLQGYGYTF.

The V call is TRBV6-2 or TRBV6-3, the J call TRBJ2-1; 7 bases map to TRBD2. The junction had 3 bases not matched to a gene; V was cut back by 2 bases and J by 2 bases. Germline values: CDR1 MNHEY, CDR2 SVGEGT. CDR3 length: 15 amino acids. CDR3 protein: CASSYQLAPYNEQFF. The CDR3 DNA reads TGTGCCAGCAGTTACCAACTAGCGCCCTACAATGAGCAGTTCTTC.